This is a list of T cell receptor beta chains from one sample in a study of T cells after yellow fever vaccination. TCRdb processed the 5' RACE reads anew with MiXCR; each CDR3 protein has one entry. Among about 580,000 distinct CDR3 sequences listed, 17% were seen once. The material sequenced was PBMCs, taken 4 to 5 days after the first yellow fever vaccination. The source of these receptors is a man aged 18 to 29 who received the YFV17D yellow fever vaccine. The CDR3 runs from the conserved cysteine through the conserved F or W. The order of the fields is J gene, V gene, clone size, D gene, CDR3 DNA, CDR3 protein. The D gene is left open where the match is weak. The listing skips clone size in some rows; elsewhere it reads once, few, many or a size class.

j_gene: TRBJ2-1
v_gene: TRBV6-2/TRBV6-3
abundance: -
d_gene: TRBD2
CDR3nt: TGTGCCAGCAGGCATCCCGGACTAGCGGGGGGGCCAAATGAGCAGTTCTTC
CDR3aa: CASRHPGLAGGPNEQFF

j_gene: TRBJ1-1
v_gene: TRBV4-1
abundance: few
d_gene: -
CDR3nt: TGCGCCAGCAGCCAAGAGGGGGGACTACTTATGAACACTGAAGCTTTCTTT
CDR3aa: CASSQEGGLLMNTEAFF

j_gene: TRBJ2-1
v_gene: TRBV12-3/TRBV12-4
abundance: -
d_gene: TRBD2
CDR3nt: TGTGCCAGCAGTTCGGCGGGACTAGCGGTTACAAATGAGCAGTTCTTC
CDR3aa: CASSSAGLAVTNEQFF

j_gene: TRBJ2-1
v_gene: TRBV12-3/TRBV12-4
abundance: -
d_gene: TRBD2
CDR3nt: TGTGCCAGCGGGACTAGCGGGGGCCACAATGAGCAGTTCTTC
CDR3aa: CASGTSGGHNEQFF

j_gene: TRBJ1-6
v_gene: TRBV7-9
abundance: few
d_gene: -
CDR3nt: TGTGCCAGCAGCTCCGGGACGCGGGTCGGATCACCCCTCCACTTT
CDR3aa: CASSSGTRVGSPLHF

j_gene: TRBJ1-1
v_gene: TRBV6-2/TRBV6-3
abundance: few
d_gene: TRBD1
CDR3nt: TGTGCCAGCAGTTACAGACAGGGACGGGCCACTGAAGCTTTCTTT
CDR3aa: CASSYRQGRATEAFF

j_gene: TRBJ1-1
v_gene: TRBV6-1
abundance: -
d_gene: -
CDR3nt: TGTGCCAGCAGTCAACCCGGGAACACTGAAGCTTTCTTT
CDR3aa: CASSQPGNTEAFF

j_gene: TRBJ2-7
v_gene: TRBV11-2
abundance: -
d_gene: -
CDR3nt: TGTGCCAGCAGCTGGGGGGTGAGGGGCAGCGAGCAGTACTTC
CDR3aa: CASSWGVRGSEQYF

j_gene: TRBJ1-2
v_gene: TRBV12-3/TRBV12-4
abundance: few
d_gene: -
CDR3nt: TGTGCCAGCAGTTTCAGCGGCTATGGCTACACCTTC
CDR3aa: CASSFSGYGYTF

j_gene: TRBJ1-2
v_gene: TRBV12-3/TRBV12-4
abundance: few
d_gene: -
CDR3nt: TGTGCCAGCAGTCGAGGACAGTGGGGTGGCTACACCTTC
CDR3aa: CASSRGQWGGYTF

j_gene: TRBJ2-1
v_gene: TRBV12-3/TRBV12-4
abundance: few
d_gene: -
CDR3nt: TGTGCCAGCAGTGCGAACTACAATGAGCAGTTCTTC
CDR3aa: CASSANYNEQFF

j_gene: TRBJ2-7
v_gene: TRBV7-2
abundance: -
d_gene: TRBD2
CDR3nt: TGTGCCAGCAGCCCGTGGGACTACTACGAGCAGTACTTC
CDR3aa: CASSPWDYYEQYF

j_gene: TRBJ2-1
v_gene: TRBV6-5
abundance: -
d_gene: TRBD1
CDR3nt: TGTGCCAGCAGTTACTTCGGGCAGGGGGCCGAAAGCTCCTACAATGAGCAGTTCTTC
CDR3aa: CASSYFGQGAESSYNEQFF

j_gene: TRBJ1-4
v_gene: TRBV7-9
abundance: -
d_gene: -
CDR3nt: TGTGCCAGCAGCTCCCTACCCCAGGGATATGATGAAAAACTGTTTTTT
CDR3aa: CASSSLPQGYDEKLFF

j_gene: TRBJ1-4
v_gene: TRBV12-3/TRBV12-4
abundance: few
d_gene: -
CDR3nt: TGTGCCAGCAGTCCCCAGAATAATGAAAAACTGTTTTTT
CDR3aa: CASSPQNNEKLFF

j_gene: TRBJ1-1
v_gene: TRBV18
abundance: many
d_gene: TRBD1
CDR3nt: TGTGCCAGCTCACCCCGGACAGGGATCATGAACACTGAAGCTTTCTTT
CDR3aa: CASSPRTGIMNTEAFF

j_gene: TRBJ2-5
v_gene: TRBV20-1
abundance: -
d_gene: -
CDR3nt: TGCAGTGCTAGTGATCCGCGGGGTGGCTCAGAGACCCAGTACTTC
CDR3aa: CSASDPRGGSETQYF

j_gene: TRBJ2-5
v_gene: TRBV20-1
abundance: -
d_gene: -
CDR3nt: TGCAGTGCGGATAGTTGGGAGACCCAGTACTTC
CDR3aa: CSADSWETQYF

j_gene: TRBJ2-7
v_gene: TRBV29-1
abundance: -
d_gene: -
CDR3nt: TGCAGCGTTGAGGCTCAGGACTACGAGCAGTACTTC
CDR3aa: CSVEAQDYEQYF

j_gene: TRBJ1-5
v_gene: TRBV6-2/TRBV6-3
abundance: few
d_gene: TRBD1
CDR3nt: TGTGCCAGCAGTCGCCCCCGGACAGGTCGCAATCAGCCCCAGCATTTT
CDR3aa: CASSRPRTGRNQPQHF

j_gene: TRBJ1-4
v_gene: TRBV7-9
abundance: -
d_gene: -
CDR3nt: TGTGCCAGCAGCTTAGTGCTTGAACCGAATGAAAAACTGTTTTTT
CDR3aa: CASSLVLEPNEKLFF

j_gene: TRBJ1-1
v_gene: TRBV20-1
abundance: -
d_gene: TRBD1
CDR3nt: TGCAGTGCTAGGATGGGGGCAGGGGGGACTGAAGCTTTCTTT
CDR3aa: CSARMGAGGTEAFF

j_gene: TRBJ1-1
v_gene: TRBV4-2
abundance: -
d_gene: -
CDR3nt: TGTGCCAGCAGCCAAGAAGGGAGAGAGGGGAACACTGAAGCTTTCTTT
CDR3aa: CASSQEGREGNTEAFF

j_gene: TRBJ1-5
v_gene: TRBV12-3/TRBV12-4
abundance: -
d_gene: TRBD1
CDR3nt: TGTGCCAGCAGCATACAGGGGGTCTCCCTCTATAGCAATCAGCCCCAGCATTTT
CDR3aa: CASSIQGVSLYSNQPQHF

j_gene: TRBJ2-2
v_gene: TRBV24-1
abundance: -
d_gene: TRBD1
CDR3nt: TGTGCCTCCCAGGACAGGGCCGGGGAGCTGTTTTTT
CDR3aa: CASQDRAGELFF

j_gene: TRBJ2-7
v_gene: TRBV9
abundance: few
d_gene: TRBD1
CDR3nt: TGTGCCAGCAGCCCCCGGGACAGGGTCTACGAGCAGTACTTC
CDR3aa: CASSPRDRVYEQYF

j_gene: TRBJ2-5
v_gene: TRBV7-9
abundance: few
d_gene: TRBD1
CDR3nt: TGTGCCAGCAGCGGGACAGGAGAAGAGACCCAGTACTTC
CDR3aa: CASSGTGEETQYF

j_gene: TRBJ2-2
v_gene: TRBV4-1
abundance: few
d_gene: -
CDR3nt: TGCGCCAGCAGCCAAAGGGACGCGAACACCGGGGAGCTGTTTTTT
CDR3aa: CASSQRDANTGELFF

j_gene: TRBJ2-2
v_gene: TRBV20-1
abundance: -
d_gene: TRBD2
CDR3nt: TGCAGTGCTAGAGATGGGGCTAGCGGGGGGTCAGGGGAGCTGTTTTTT
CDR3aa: CSARDGASGGSGELFF

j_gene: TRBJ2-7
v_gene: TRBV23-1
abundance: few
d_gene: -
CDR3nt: TGCGCCAGCAGTCACCTGGGACTCAACTACGAGCAGTACTTC
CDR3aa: CASSHLGLNYEQYF

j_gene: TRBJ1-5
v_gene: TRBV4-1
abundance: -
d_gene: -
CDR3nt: TGCGCCAGCAGCCAGCTGGACGGCCAGCCCCAGCATTTT
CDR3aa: CASSQLDGQPQHF

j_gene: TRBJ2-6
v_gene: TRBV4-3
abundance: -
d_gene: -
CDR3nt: TGCGCCAGCAGCCAAGAGCCAGGGAGCCCCGATCCCAACGTCCTGACTTTC
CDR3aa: CASSQEPGSPDPNVLTF

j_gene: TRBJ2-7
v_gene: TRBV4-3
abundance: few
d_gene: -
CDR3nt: TGCGCCAGCAGCCAAGATGCGCTAGCAATAAGCCCAAGGAACTTC
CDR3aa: CASSQDALAISPRNF